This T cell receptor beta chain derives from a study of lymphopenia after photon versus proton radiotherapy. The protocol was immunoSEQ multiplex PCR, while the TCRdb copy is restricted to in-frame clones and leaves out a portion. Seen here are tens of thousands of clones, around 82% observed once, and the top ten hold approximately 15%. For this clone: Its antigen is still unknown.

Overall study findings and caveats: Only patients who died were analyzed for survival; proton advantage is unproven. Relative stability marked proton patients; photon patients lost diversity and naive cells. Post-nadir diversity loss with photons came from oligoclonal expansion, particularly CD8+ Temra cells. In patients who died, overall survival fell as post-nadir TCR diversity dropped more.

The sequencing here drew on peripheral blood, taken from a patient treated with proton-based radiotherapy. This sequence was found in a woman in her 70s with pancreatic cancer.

The CDR3 sequence: CASSSDTVNTEAFF. In DNA, the CDR3 is TGTGCCAGCAGCTCCGACACGGTGAACACTGAAGCTTTCTTT. The chain employs TRBV7-2 and TRBJ1-1; no definite D call. In germline, CDR1 is SGHTA, CDR2 FQGNSA. The CDR3 contains 14 residues. Trimming cost V 4 bases and J 0 bases, with 9 bases left between them.